Shown below are 10 T cell receptor beta chains from a single sample sequenced in a study of resident and recirculating memory T cells in vitiligo. Some clones are missing from TCRdb's copy, which holds only in-frame ones; the method was immunoSEQ multiplex PCR. The table lists tens of thousands of clones, roughly nine tenths of them singletons. The sequenced material came from blood. Receptors were obtained from a male donor with vitiligo.

This chain connects TRBV4-3 to TRBJ1-5, with TRBD1 matching over 10 bases. CDR3 length equals 15 residues. The trim removed 2 bases at V and 7 bases at J, leaving 5 bases unmatched. Germline V CDR1 and CDR2: LGHNA, YSLEER. CDR3 bases: TGCGCCAGCAGCCAATTTCGGGACAGGGGACAGCCCCAGCATTTT. Translation: CASSQFRDRGQPQHF.

CDR3 amino acids: CASSGGQGVETQYF. Written as DNA, the CDR3 is TGCGCCAGCAGCGGGGGACAGGGAGTAGAGACCCAGTACTTC. This chain links TRBV10-1 with TRBJ2-5; TRBD1 aligns across 9 bases. Germline-derived CDR1 and CDR2 are WNHNN and SYGVQD (reference sequence). The CDR3 covers 14 residues. V lost 6 bases to trimming and J lost 4 bases; unmatched junction nucleotides: 6.

The chain carries TRBV6-1 and TRBJ2-7; 7 bases fit TRBD1. Germline CDR1 reads MNHNS; CDR2 reads SASEGT. The CDR3 has 13 residues. V trimming: 8 bases; J trimming: 2 bases; junction bases outside the gene matches: 6. The CDR3 here is CASGTVRTYEQYF. CDR3 DNA sequence: TGTGCCAGCGGGACAGTAAGGACCTACGAGCAGTACTTC.

This chain's CDR3 is CASSVTGEEGTEAFF. For the CDR3, the DNA is TGTGCCAGTAGTGTGACAGGGGAGGAAGGGACTGAAGCTTTCTTT. The rearrangement joins TRBV19 to TRBJ1-1; 8 nucleotides align to TRBD1. The CDR3 is 15 amino acids. Trimming at V came to 5 bases and at J to 5 bases, leaving 10 bases not matched to a gene. The germline CDR1 and CDR2 sequences are LNHDA and SQIVND (reference sequence).

The chain joins TRBV7-9 to TRBJ2-7; 9 bases are shared with TRBD2. There are 17 residues in the CDR3. CDR1 and CDR2 from the germline V gene are SEHNR and FQNEAQ (reference sequence). Trimming removed 1 base from V and 3 bases from J; junction bases left unmatched: 10. The CDR3: CASSLVRLAGTSYEQYF. Written as DNA, the CDR3 is TGTGCCAGCAGCTTAGTGAGGCTAGCGGGGACAAGCTACGAGCAGTACTTC.

The rearrangement links TRBV4-3 to TRBJ2-7; possibly TRBD2 for D (5 bases). The V and J ends lost 0 bases and 4 bases respectively, with 7 bases between them. The CDR3 covers 13 residues. Germline CDR1 LGHNA, CDR2 YSLEER. This CDR3 is CASSQDRGYEQYF. For the CDR3, the DNA is TGCGCCAGCAGCCAAGACCGAGGGTACGAGCAGTACTTC.

The chain couples TRBV11-2 to TRBJ2-3; tentative D call: TRBD1 (5 bases). The CDR3 is 15 residues long. The V end lost 4 bases, the J end lost 4 bases, and 15 bases lay between the germline ends. CDR1 is SGHAT and CDR2 is FQNNGV in the germline V gene. The CDR3 coding sequence is TGTGCCAGCAGCTCCTTTACAACCAGGGCAGATACGCAGTATTTT. Amino acids: CASSSFTTRADTQYF.

The CDR3 protein is CASSPEEGAGGGNEQFF. Written as DNA, the CDR3 is TGTGCCAGTAGTCCGGAGGAGGGCGCGGGAGGAGGCAATGAGCAGTTCTTC. The chain recombines TRBV19 with TRBJ2-1; TRBD2 matches 8 bases. Trimming took 5 bases from V and 6 from J; bases not matched to a gene: 15. This CDR3 contains 17 residues. Germline-derived CDR1 and CDR2 are LNHDA and SQIVND (reference sequence).

This chain uses TRBV5-4 with TRBJ1-1, with 10 bases lining up with TRBD1. This CDR3 contains 13 residues. In germline, CDR1 is SGHNT, CDR2 YYREEE (reference sequence). V shed 6 bases and J 4 bases; nucleotides not matched to a gene: 3. The chain's CDR3 is CASMRTGGTEAFF. CDR3 in DNA: TGTGCCAGCATGAGGACAGGGGGCACTGAAGCTTTCTTT.

The chain has TRBV6-5 and TRBJ1-5; D gene ambiguous. The germline V gene encodes CDR1 MNHEY and CDR2 SVGAGI. The germline V and J ends were trimmed by 8 bases and 3 bases, with 14 bases remaining between them. There are 14 residues in the CDR3. The DNA for the CDR3 is TGTGCCAGCGGAGAGAGCGGGGTCAATCAGCCCCAGCATTTT. Its translation: CASGESGVNQPQHF.